This record looks at one T cell receptor beta chain sequence and its context. These data belong to a study of OX40 agonist ivuxolimab in advanced cancers. The CDR3 totals 16 residues. Germline V gene data show CDR1 as SGHTA and CDR2 as FQGNSA. The J segment lost 7 bases and the V segment lost 5 bases, leaving 11 bases of the junction unmatched. Sequenced by immunoSEQ multiplex PCR; TCRdb stores in-frame clones only, minus some. This table has roughly 70,000 clones, about 85% appearing once. Here the sequenced sample was CD4+ or CD8+ T cells sorted from blood, taken in a trial of the OX40 agonist ivuxolimab. The chain joins TRBV7-2 to TRBJ1-5; 10 positions match TRBD1. This TCR came from an adult with an advanced solid tumor such as melanoma, head and neck, liver or kidney cancer. The CDR3 loop reads CASSKTTGGAGQPQHF. The DNA for the CDR3 is TGTGCCAGCAGCAAAACGACAGGGGGCGCAGGACAGCCCCAGCATTTT.